A selection of T cell receptor beta chains follows, all from one sample in a study of blood T cell repertoires in COVID-19. Produced via immunoSEQ multiplex PCR; TCRdb's table is partial and in-frame only. The sample has more than 85,000 clones; 80% to 85% are singletons. What was sequenced was peripheral blood. The receptors originated from a man of 80 years or more with acute or convalescent COVID-19. CDR3s include the opening cysteine and the closing phenylalanine or tryptophan. The order of the fields is clone size, CDR3 length, V gene, CDR3 protein. Rows may omit the clone size; those that give it use once, few, many or a size class.

clone_size: NA
cdr3_length: 14
v_call: TRBV19
cdr3_aa: CASSITSRGSEQFF

clone_size: once
cdr3_length: 14
v_call: TRBV5-1
cdr3_aa: CASSLVPENTEAFF

clone_size: NA
cdr3_length: 15
v_call: TRBV7-3
cdr3_aa: CASSLQGALTYEQYF

clone_size: NA
cdr3_length: 13
v_call: TRBV5-1
cdr3_aa: CASSPATNQPQHF

clone_size: few
cdr3_length: 12
v_call: TRBV7-9
cdr3_aa: CASSLGQGSQHF

clone_size: NA
cdr3_length: 13
v_call: TRBV2
cdr3_aa: CASSSTSYNEQFF

clone_size: NA
cdr3_length: 18
v_call: TRBV14
cdr3_aa: CASSQVVAGGPLSNEQFF

clone_size: few
cdr3_length: 16
v_call: TRBV28
cdr3_aa: CASSLFPGGGNQPQHF

clone_size: NA
cdr3_length: 15
v_call: TRBV15
cdr3_aa: CATSRDSQGREKLFF

clone_size: NA
cdr3_length: 12
v_call: TRBV28
cdr3_aa: CASSSGGAIQYF

clone_size: NA
cdr3_length: 11
v_call: TRBV20-1
cdr3_aa: CSAKGAREAFF

clone_size: NA
cdr3_length: 15
v_call: TRBV11-3
cdr3_aa: CASSSGQGEGETQYF

clone_size: few
cdr3_length: 13
v_call: TRBV5-5
cdr3_aa: CASSSRDGNTIYF

clone_size: NA
cdr3_length: 14
v_call: TRBV19
cdr3_aa: CASSINALQGTQHF

clone_size: NA
cdr3_length: 15
v_call: TRBV6-5
cdr3_aa: CASRPLAGGANEQFF

clone_size: NA
cdr3_length: 14
v_call: TRBV28
cdr3_aa: CASSLNRRGTEAFF

clone_size: NA
cdr3_length: 18
v_call: TRBV19
cdr3_aa: CASSITGTSGRAPDTQYF

clone_size: NA
cdr3_length: 15
v_call: TRBV3-1/TRBV3-2
cdr3_aa: CASSHMTGSHNEQFF

clone_size: NA
cdr3_length: 15
v_call: TRBV18
cdr3_aa: CASSPVAGSSYEQYF

clone_size: once
cdr3_length: 15
v_call: TRBV5-1
cdr3_aa: CASSLGGQGSETQYF

clone_size: few
cdr3_length: 19
v_call: TRBV7-2
cdr3_aa: CASRRGGTGVFSYNSPLHF

clone_size: few
cdr3_length: 16
v_call: TRBV28
cdr3_aa: CASSGLLGGGNQPQHF

clone_size: NA
cdr3_length: 14
v_call: TRBV6-1
cdr3_aa: CASSDRGRRNTIYF

clone_size: few
cdr3_length: 15
v_call: TRBV2
cdr3_aa: CASSLGQGAPYEQYF

clone_size: NA
cdr3_length: 15
v_call: TRBV2
cdr3_aa: CASSEAQGRSTEAFF

clone_size: NA
cdr3_length: 15
v_call: TRBV9
cdr3_aa: CASSDSGTGHYGYTF

clone_size: NA
cdr3_length: 14
v_call: TRBV7-9
cdr3_aa: CASSLGTVGQPQHF

clone_size: NA
cdr3_length: 17
v_call: TRBV24-1
cdr3_aa: CATSDPWGQTNTGELFF

clone_size: NA
cdr3_length: 15
v_call: TRBV7-9
cdr3_aa: CASSLGQGGFNEQFF

clone_size: NA
cdr3_length: 14
v_call: TRBV28
cdr3_aa: CASSLQGLAGIKFF

clone_size: NA
cdr3_length: 15
v_call: TRBV5-6
cdr3_aa: CASSEPGQGKYEQYF

clone_size: NA
cdr3_length: 16
v_call: TRBV4-3
cdr3_aa: CASSQDFRTGNTEAFF

clone_size: NA
cdr3_length: 14
v_call: TRBV5-1
cdr3_aa: CASSFMDRGYEQYF

clone_size: NA
cdr3_length: 15
v_call: TRBV5-4
cdr3_aa: CASSFETGRGYGYTF

clone_size: few
cdr3_length: 15
v_call: TRBV2
cdr3_aa: CASSPTVLTNYGYTF

clone_size: few
cdr3_length: 16
v_call: TRBV6-5
cdr3_aa: CASSYGPSGRAYEQYF

clone_size: NA
cdr3_length: 15
v_call: TRBV7-3
cdr3_aa: CASSKTSGRAGELFF

clone_size: NA
cdr3_length: 15
v_call: TRBV7-3
cdr3_aa: CASSLMAGTNYGYTF

clone_size: NA
cdr3_length: 13
v_call: TRBV6-5
cdr3_aa: CASSLTENTEAFF

clone_size: NA
cdr3_length: 12
v_call: TRBV4-1
cdr3_aa: CASSLHTYEQYF

clone_size: NA
cdr3_length: 15
v_call: TRBV5-1
cdr3_aa: CASSLFSGTDGELFF

clone_size: NA
cdr3_length: 16
v_call: TRBV13
cdr3_aa: CASSLLAGGMTGELFF

clone_size: few
cdr3_length: 15
v_call: TRBV7-9
cdr3_aa: CASSLESGPYNEQFF

clone_size: NA
cdr3_length: 15
v_call: TRBV3-1/TRBV3-2
cdr3_aa: CASSLFWEGGTEAFF

clone_size: NA
cdr3_length: 12
v_call: TRBV6-5
cdr3_aa: CASRAGSYEQYF

clone_size: few
cdr3_length: 14
v_call: TRBV4-3
cdr3_aa: CASSPWTLNYGYTF

clone_size: NA
cdr3_length: 15
v_call: TRBV5-1
cdr3_aa: CASSPIGQGAGGYTF

clone_size: NA
cdr3_length: 11
v_call: TRBV20-1
cdr3_aa: CSAPTNNEQFF

clone_size: NA
cdr3_length: 14
v_call: TRBV6-6
cdr3_aa: CASSSGLQGTEAFF

clone_size: NA
cdr3_length: 16
v_call: TRBV27
cdr3_aa: CASSFRLAGGSETQYF

clone_size: NA
cdr3_length: 14
v_call: TRBV11-1
cdr3_aa: CASGYGTGGEKLFF

clone_size: few
cdr3_length: 15
v_call: TRBV5-6
cdr3_aa: CASSLERGQAYEQYF

clone_size: few
cdr3_length: 13
v_call: TRBV5-5
cdr3_aa: CASSTGILYGYTF

clone_size: NA
cdr3_length: 15
v_call: TRBV19
cdr3_aa: CASSTRIYSNQPQHF

clone_size: NA
cdr3_length: 16
v_call: TRBV6-2/TRBV6-3
cdr3_aa: CASSYSIAGTNYGYTF